A selection of T cell receptor beta chains follows, all from one sample in a study of T cells after posttransplantation cyclophosphamide. Profiled with immunoSEQ multiplex PCR; TCRdb holds only in-frame clones, not every one. In the table there are about 10,000 clones, around 80% of which are singletons. Sample: PBMCs, taken approximately 2,000 days after a stem cell transplant with posttransplant cyclophosphamide. The receptors come from a female patient in her thirties or forties who received an allogeneic stem cell transplant from a related donor, was CMV-positive, and had no GVHD. T cells may partly derive from the graft donor. Each CDR3 is given with its conserved first and last residue. Fields, in order: clone size, V gene, D gene, J gene, CDR3 length, CDR3 DNA, CDR3 protein. The D gene is left open where the match is weak. The listing skips clone size in some rows; elsewhere it reads once, few, many or a size class.

>-|TRBV7-3|-|TRBJ2-1|16
TGTGCCAGCAGCCCATCCCGCGGGGCCTCCTACAATGAGCAGTTCTTC
CASSPSRGASYNEQFF
>once|TRBV7-2|-|TRBJ2-5|16
TGTGCCAGCAGTTTCGGGGACTTACTCTCGACAGAGACCCAGTACTTC
CASSFGDLLSTETQYF
>-|TRBV2|TRBD1|TRBJ1-1|14
TGTGCCAGCAATAAGGGACAGCTAAACACTGAAGCTTTCTTT
CASNKGQLNTEAFF
>-|TRBV5-1|TRBD1|TRBJ1-4|14
TGCGCCAGCAGCTTCCGGGACAGGGGTGAAAAACTGTTTTTT
CASSFRDRGEKLFF
>few|TRBV11-2|TRBD2|TRBJ2-5|15
TGTGCCAGCAGCGGAAAGTTGGGACTAGCCACGGCCCAGTACTTC
CASSGKLGLATAQYF
>-|TRBV2|TRBD1|TRBJ1-4|13
TGTGCCAGCAGAGGACAGGTGATGGAAAAACTGTTTTTT
CASRGQVMEKLFF
>-|TRBV4-1|TRBD1|TRBJ1-4|18
TGCGCCAGCAGCCAAGAATCGTCCGGGACAGGGGATGGAAAGAAACTGTTTTTT
CASSQESSGTGDGKKLFF
>-|TRBV11-2|-|TRBJ1-6|19
TGTGCCAGCAGCTACTCAGCTTGGGCAGGGCTTGCTTATAATTCACCCCTCCACTTT
CASSYSAWAGLAYNSPLHF
>few|TRBV5-4|TRBD1|TRBJ2-1|15
TGTGCCAGCAGCTCTGGGACAGGGGCCCGGGATGAGCAGTTCTTC
CASSSGTGARDEQFF
>-|TRBV27|-|TRBJ1-1|13
TGTGCCAGCAGGGTCAGTACGAACACTGAAGCTTTCTTT
CASRVSTNTEAFF
>-|TRBV7-6|TRBD2|TRBJ2-1|16
TGTGCCAGCAGCCCCTTACTAGCGGGGGGCCACAATGAGCAGTTCTTC
CASSPLLAGGHNEQFF
>-|TRBV5-4|-|TRBJ2-3|15
TGTGCCAGCAGCTTGCCGGGACTCAAGGGAGATACGCAGTATTTT
CASSLPGLKGDTQYF
>-|TRBV18|-|TRBJ2-7|15
TGTGCCAGCTCACTCTACAGCGGGCCGGCCTACGAGCAGTACTTC
CASSLYSGPAYEQYF
>once|TRBV18|-|TRBJ2-1|14
TGTGCCAGCTCACCCCTCTCCTCCTACAATGAGCAGTTCTTC
CASSPLSSYNEQFF
>-|TRBV6-1|-|TRBJ2-2|17
TGTGCCAGCAGTGAGCAGCTCACAGGGCTTGGGGGCGGGGAGCTGTTTTTT
CASSEQLTGLGGGELFF
>-|TRBV28|-|TRBJ1-4|14
TGTGCCAGCAGTTCCGAAGGACTGAGGGAAAAACTGTTTTTT
CASSSEGLREKLFF
>-|TRBV5-4|-|TRBJ2-1|12
TGTGCCAGCAGCTCCCGAGGCGGTGAGCAGTTCTTC
CASSSRGGEQFF
>-|TRBV5-6|TRBD1|TRBJ1-5|16
TGTGCCAGCAGCTTGGGGGTGGGACAGGGGGTACAGCCCCAGCATTTT
CASSLGVGQGVQPQHF
>-|TRBV19|-|TRBJ2-7|14
TGTGCCAGTAGAGAGTCCCCCACCTCCGGCGAGCAGTACTTC
CASRESPTSGEQYF
>few|TRBV2|TRBD2|TRBJ2-1|14
TGTGCCAGCAAGGGTGGTAGCGGGGTTAATGAGCAGTTCTTC
CASKGGSGVNEQFF
>-|TRBV28|TRBD1|TRBJ1-5|19
TGTGCCAGCAGTTTAGCATTTAAGGGGGCAGGGAAGAGGAACCAGCCCCAGCATTTT
CASSLAFKGAGKRNQPQHF
>-|TRBV5-5|TRBD1|TRBJ1-2|15
TGTGCCAGCAGCACCCCGGGACAGGGGTTCTATGGCTACACCTTC
CASSTPGQGFYGYTF
>-|TRBV21-1|-|TRBJ2-3|13
TGTGCCAGCAGCAAAACGGGGGCAGATACGCAGTATTTT
CASSKTGADTQYF
>-|TRBV5-4|-|TRBJ2-7|14
TGTGCCAGCAGCCCTGAAGGGGCGGACTACGAGCAGTACTTC
CASSPEGADYEQYF
>-|TRBV19|TRBD2|TRBJ2-7|14
TGTGCCAGTAGTAGACTAGCGGGGGGGTACGAGCAGTACTTC
CASSRLAGGYEQYF
>-|TRBV11-2|TRBD2|TRBJ2-5|16
TGTGCCAGCAGTTACACTAGCGGGGGACTCCAAGAGACCCAGTACTTC
CASSYTSGGLQETQYF
>few|TRBV19|-|TRBJ2-7|13
TGTGCCAGTAAAGGGGGAGCCCAGGGAGAGCAGTACTTC
CASKGGAQGEQYF
>-|TRBV11-3|TRBD1|TRBJ2-5|17
TGTGCCAGCAGCTTAGGAGCCCCGGACAGGCGGCAAGAGACCCAGTACTTC
CASSLGAPDRRQETQYF
>-|TRBV19|-|TRBJ1-5|13
TGTGCCAGTAGTCAGGGCCCCAATCAGCCCCAGCATTTT
CASSQGPNQPQHF
>few|TRBV19|TRBD2|TRBJ2-3|14
TGTGCCAGTACGCGGGGGGGCGTCACAGATACGCAGTATTTT
CASTRGGVTDTQYF
>-|TRBV4-1|TRBD2|TRBJ2-1|20
TGCGCCAGCAGCCACCCCCTCGGCCTAGCGGGGGTAAGCTCCTACAATGAGCAGTTCTTC
CASSHPLGLAGVSSYNEQFF
>once|TRBV6-1|-|TRBJ2-3|15
TGTGCCAGCAGTGAATGGACATCATCCACAGATACGCAGTATTTT
CASSEWTSSTDTQYF
>-|TRBV10-3|-|TRBJ1-5|14
TGTGCCGTCAGGCAGGGGTTGGGAAATCAGCCCCAGCATTTT
CAVRQGLGNQPQHF
>-|TRBV25-1|TRBD1|TRBJ2-5|14
TGTGCCAGCAGTGATTGGGGACAGGGAGAGACCCAGTACTTC
CASSDWGQGETQYF
>-|TRBV6-6|-|TRBJ2-3|13
TGTGCCAGCACAAAGGGGAGCACAGATACGCAGTATTTT
CASTKGSTDTQYF
>-|TRBV5-1|TRBD2|TRBJ2-3|18
TGCGCCAGCAGCTCTATGGGACTAGCGGGGATCTCGACAGATACGCAGTATTTT
CASSSMGLAGISTDTQYF
>-|TRBV7-8|TRBD1|TRBJ2-5|19
TGTGCCAGCAGCTTAAAATTTATAAGCTCGGACAGGGACGCGGAGACCCAGTACTTC
CASSLKFISSDRDAETQYF
>-|TRBV9|TRBD1|TRBJ2-7|14
TGTGCCAGCAGCGTAGGCTCAGGGGGCTACGAGCAGTACTTC
CASSVGSGGYEQYF
>-|TRBV2|-|TRBJ1-1|13
TGTGCCAGTGAAGAGGGTGTAGGGACTGAAGCTTTCTTT
CASEEGVGTEAFF
>once|TRBV5-1|TRBD1|TRBJ1-4|18
TGCGCCAGCAGCTCACCCCGGACAGGCTCCGCAACTAATGAAAAACTGTTTTTT
CASSSPRTGSATNEKLFF
>-|TRBV4-1|TRBD1|TRBJ2-1|16
TGCGCCAGCAGCCATACCGGGACAGGGGGCCCCGAGCCCCAGTTCTTC
CASSHTGTGGPEPQFF
>-|TRBV5-1|TRBD2|TRBJ2-4|18
TGCGCCAGCAGCCCCCCGATTTTAGCGGGGGGGCCAGGAAACATTCAGTACTTC
CASSPPILAGGPGNIQYF
>once|TRBV15|TRBD2|TRBJ2-1|17
TGTGCCACCAGCAGAGATAATGGAGGGACTACCAACAATGAGCAGTTCTTC
CATSRDNGGTTNNEQFF
>-|TRBV4-1|TRBD1|TRBJ2-1|13
TGCGCCAGCAGCGGAACAGGGGGCGTGGAGCAGTTCTTC
CASSGTGGVEQFF
>medium-sized|TRBV2|-|TRBJ1-5|14
TGTGCCAGCAGCGAAGGGCACGGGTATCAGCCCCAGCATTTT
CASSEGHGYQPQHF
>-|TRBV28|TRBD1|TRBJ2-5|17
TGTGCCAGCAGTCCGACACGGGACAGTAGACACCAAGAGACCCAGTACTTC
CASSPTRDSRHQETQYF
>-|TRBV6-1|-|TRBJ2-7|13
TGTGCCAGCAAGTCGGGGGTGGGCTACGAGCAGTACTTC
CASKSGVGYEQYF
>-|TRBV9|TRBD1|TRBJ1-4|15
TGTGCCAGCAGCGAGACAGGGGGCGTGAATGAAAAACTGTTTTTT
CASSETGGVNEKLFF
>-|TRBV19|-|TRBJ1-2|15
TGTGCCAGTAGTATATCGGAGGAAACAGACTATGGCTACACCTTC
CASSISEETDYGYTF
>-|TRBV7-2|TRBD2|TRBJ2-3|16
TGTGCCAGCAGCTTTGCAATTCTAGCGGGGGGGGATACGCAGTATTTT
CASSFAILAGGDTQYF
>-|TRBV9|-|TRBJ1-3|15
TGTGCCAGCAGCGTGGGAGGGTCCTCTGGAAACACCATATATTTT
CASSVGGSSGNTIYF
>-|TRBV11-2|TRBD2|TRBJ2-3|17
TGTGCCAGCAGCTTTAGGGCTAGCGGGGGGTCCACAGATACGCAGTATTTT
CASSFRASGGSTDTQYF
>once|TRBV11-2|-|TRBJ1-6|16
TGTGCCAGCAGCCCAATTAGAGGGGGAGCCCGCTCACCCCTCCACTTT
CASSPIRGGARSPLHF
>-|TRBV5-6|TRBD1|TRBJ2-7|15
TGTGCCAGCAGCTGGGGACAGTTCTATTCCTACGAGCAGTACTTC
CASSWGQFYSYEQYF
>once|TRBV25-1|-|TRBJ2-7|15
TGTGCCAGCAGTGTTCCGGGACATCAGTCTCACGAGCAGTACTTC
CASSVPGHQSHEQYF
>-|TRBV5-1|TRBD1|TRBJ2-2|18
TGCGCCAGCAGCGGGGGGGACAGGGGTACCGCGAACACCGGGGAGCTGTTTTTT
CASSGGDRGTANTGELFF
>-|TRBV6-5|TRBD1|TRBJ1-2|14
TGTGCCAGCAGCCAGACAGGGAACCTCTATGGCTACACCTTC
CASSQTGNLYGYTF
>-|TRBV10-2|TRBD1|TRBJ2-5|14
TGCGCCAGCAGGGACACAGGGGGCTGGGAGACCCAGTACTTC
CASRDTGGWETQYF